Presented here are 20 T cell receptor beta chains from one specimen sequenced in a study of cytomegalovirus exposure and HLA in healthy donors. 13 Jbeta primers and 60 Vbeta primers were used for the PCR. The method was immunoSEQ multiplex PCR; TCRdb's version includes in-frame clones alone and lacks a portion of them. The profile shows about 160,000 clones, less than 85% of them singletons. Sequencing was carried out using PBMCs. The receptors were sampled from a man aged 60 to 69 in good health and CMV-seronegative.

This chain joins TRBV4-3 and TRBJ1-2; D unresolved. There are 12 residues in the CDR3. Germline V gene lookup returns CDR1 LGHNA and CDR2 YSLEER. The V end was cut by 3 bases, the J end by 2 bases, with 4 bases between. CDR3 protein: CASSQSNYGYTF. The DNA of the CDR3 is TGCGCCAGCAGCCAGTCAAACTATGGCTACACCTTC.

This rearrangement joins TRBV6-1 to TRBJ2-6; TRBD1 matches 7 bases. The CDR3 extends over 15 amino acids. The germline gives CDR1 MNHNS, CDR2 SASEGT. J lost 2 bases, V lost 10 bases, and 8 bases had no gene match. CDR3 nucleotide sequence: TGTGCCACAACCTTTGGACAGGCTGGGGCCAACGTCCTGACTTTC. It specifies CATTFGQAGANVLTF.

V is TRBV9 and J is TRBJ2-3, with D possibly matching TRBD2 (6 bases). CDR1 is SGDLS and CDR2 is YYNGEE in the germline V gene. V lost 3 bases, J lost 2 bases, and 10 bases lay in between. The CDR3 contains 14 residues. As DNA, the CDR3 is TGTGCCAGCAGCGAGGCGGGATCCACAGATACGCAGTATTTT. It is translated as CASSEAGSTDTQYF.

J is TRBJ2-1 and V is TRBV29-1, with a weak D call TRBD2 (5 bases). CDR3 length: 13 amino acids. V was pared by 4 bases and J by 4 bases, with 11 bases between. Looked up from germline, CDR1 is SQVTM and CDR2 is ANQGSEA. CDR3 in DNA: TGCAGCGTTGCCGGGGATCCGTACAATGAGCAGTTCTTC. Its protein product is CSVAGDPYNEQFF.

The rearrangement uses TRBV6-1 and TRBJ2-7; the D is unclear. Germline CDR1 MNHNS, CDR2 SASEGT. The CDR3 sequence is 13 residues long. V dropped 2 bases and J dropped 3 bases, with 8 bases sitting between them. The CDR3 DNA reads TGTGCCAGCAGTGAAACTCCCCTCTACGAGCAGTACTTC. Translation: CASSETPLYEQYF.

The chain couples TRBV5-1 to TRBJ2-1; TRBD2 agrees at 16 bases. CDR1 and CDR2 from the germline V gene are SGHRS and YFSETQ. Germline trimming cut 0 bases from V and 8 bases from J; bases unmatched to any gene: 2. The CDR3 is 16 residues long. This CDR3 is CASSLGGLAGGDEQFF. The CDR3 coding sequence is TGCGCCAGCAGCTTGGGGGGACTAGCGGGGGGGGATGAGCAGTTCTTC.

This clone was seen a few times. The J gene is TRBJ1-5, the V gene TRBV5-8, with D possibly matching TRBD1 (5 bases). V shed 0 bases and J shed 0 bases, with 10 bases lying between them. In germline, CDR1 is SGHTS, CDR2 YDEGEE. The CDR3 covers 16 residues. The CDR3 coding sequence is TGTGCCAGCAGCTTGGGCGGGGGGGATAGCAATCAGCCCCAGCATTTT. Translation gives CASSLGGGDSNQPQHF.

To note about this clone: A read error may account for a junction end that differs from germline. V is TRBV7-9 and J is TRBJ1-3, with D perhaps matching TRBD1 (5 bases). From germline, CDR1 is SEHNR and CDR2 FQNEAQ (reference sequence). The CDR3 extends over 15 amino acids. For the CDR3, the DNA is TGTTCCAGCAGCTTAAGGGGCACTTCGGGAAACACCATATATTTT. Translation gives CSSSLRGTSGNTIYF.

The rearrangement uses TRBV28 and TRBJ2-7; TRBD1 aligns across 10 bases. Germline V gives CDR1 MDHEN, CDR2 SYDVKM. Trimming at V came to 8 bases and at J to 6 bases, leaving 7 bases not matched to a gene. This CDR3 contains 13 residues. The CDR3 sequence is CASRTGGGGEQYF. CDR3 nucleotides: TGTGCCAGCCGGACAGGGGGAGGCGGCGAGCAGTACTTC.

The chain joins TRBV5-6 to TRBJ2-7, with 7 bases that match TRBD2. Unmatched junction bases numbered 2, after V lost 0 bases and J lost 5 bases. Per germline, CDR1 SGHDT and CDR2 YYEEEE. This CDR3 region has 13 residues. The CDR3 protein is CASSLGLADEQYF. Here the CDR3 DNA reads TGTGCCAGCAGCTTGGGACTAGCCGACGAGCAGTACTTC.

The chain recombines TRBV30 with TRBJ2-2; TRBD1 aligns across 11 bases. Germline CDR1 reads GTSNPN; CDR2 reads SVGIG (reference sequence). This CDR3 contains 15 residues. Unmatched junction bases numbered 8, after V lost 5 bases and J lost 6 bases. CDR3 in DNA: TGTGCCTGGGCCCCGGGACAGGGGGACCCCGGGGAGCTGTTTTTT. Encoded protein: CAWAPGQGDPGELFF.

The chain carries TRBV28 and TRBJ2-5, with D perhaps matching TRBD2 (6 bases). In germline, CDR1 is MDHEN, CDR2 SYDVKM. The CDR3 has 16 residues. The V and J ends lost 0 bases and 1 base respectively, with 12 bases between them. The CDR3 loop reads CASSLWGGALQETQYF. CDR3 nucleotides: TGTGCCAGCAGTTTATGGGGGGGAGCCCTCCAAGAGACCCAGTACTTC.

CDR3: CASSQDSGQGSYEQYF. CDR3 coding DNA: TGCGCCAGCAGCCAAGATTCGGGACAGGGTTCCTACGAGCAGTACTTC. The chain combines TRBV4-3 with TRBJ2-7, with 9 bases fitting TRBD1. The V and J ends lost 0 bases and 1 base, in that order; junction bases with no gene match: 4. The germline CDR1 and CDR2 sequences are LGHNA and YSLEER. This CDR3 has 16 residues.

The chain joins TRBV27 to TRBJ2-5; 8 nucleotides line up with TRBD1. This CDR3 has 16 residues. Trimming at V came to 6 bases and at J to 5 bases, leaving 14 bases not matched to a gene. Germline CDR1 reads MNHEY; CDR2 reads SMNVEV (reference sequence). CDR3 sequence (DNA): TGTGCCAGCAGCTACTACCCTCAGGGGGCGCGGGAGACCCAGTACTTC. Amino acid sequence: CASSYYPQGARETQYF.

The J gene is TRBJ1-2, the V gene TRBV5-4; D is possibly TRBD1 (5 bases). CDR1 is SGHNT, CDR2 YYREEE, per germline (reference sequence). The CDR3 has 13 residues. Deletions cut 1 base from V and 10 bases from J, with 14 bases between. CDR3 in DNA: TGTGCCAGCAGCTTGCAGGGCCAACATTACTACACCTTC. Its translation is CASSLQGQHYYTF.

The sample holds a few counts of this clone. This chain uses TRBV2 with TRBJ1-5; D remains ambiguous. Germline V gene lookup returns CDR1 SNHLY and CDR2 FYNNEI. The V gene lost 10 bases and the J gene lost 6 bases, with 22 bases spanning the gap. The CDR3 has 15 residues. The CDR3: CATKKADERGQPQHF. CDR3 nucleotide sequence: TGTGCCACAAAAAAGGCTGACGAGCGGGGTCAGCCCCAGCATTTT.

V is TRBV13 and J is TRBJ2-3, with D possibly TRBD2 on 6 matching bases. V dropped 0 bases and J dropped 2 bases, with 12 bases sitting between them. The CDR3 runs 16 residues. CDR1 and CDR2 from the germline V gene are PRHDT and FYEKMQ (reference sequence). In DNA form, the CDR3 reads TGTGCCAGCAGCTTAGGCGATAGCGGCTCCACAGATACGCAGTATTTT. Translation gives CASSLGDSGSTDTQYF. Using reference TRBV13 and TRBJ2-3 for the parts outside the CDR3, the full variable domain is AAGVIQSPRHLIKEKRETATLKCYPIPRHDTVYWYQQGPGQDPQFLISFYEKMQSDKGSIPDRFSAQQFSDYHSELNMSSLELGDSALYFCASSLGDSGSTDTQYFGPGTRLTVL.

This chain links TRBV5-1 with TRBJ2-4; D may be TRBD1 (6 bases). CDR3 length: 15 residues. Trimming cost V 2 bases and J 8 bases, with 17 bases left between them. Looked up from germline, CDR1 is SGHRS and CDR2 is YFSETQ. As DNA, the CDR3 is TGCGCCAGCAGCTTAGCGTCAGGGGACGGGGACATTCAGTACTTC. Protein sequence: CASSLASGDGDIQYF.

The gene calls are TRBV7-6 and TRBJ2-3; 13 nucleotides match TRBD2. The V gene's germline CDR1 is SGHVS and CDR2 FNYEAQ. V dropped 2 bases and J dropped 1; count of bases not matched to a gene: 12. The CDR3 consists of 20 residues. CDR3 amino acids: CASSLLLAGGPVGGTDTQYF. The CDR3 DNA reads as TGTGCCAGCAGCTTACTACTAGCGGGAGGGCCAGTGGGGGGCACAGATACGCAGTATTTT.

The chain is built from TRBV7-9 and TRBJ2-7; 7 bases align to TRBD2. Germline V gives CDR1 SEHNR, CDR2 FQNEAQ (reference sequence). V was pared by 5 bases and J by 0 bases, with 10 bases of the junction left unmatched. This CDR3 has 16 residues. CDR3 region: CASSARGGATSYEQYF. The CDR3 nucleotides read TGTGCCAGCAGCGCCCGGGGAGGGGCTACCTCCTACGAGCAGTACTTC.